This passage covers 20 T cell receptor beta chains from one sample sequenced in a study of OX40 agonist ivuxolimab in advanced cancers. Method: immunoSEQ multiplex PCR; TCRdb's copy keeps in-frame clones and lacks some. The data show around 62,000 clones, with around 93% seen just once and around 0.31% held by the top ten. Sequenced material: CD4+ or CD8+ T cells sorted from blood, taken in a trial of the OX40 agonist ivuxolimab. These receptors were obtained from an adult with an advanced solid tumor such as melanoma, head and neck, liver or kidney cancer.

This clone has only a few counts. J is TRBJ2-2 and V is TRBV19, with D unresolved. Trimming removed 5 bases at V and 5 bases at J, with 9 bases between. Per the germline V gene, CDR1 is LNHDA and CDR2 is SQIVND (reference sequence). CDR3 length: 13 amino acids. The CDR3 loop is CASSPHVTGELFF. The DNA of the CDR3 is TGTGCCAGTAGTCCACACGTTACCGGGGAGCTGTTTTTT.

The chain combines TRBV9 with TRBJ2-7; 12 positions agree with TRBD2. Unmatched junction bases numbered 3, after V lost 0 bases and J lost 2 bases. Per the germline V gene, CDR1 is SGDLS and CDR2 is YYNGEE. The CDR3 has 16 residues. The CDR3 DNA sequence: TGTGCCAGCAGCGTAGAGCCTAGCGGGAGGGCCTACGAGCAGTACTTC. This encodes CASSVEPSGRAYEQYF.

This chain uses TRBV2 with TRBJ1-5; D might be TRBD1 (5 bases). The germline V gene encodes CDR1 SNHLY and CDR2 FYNNEI. Trimming removed 7 bases from V and 7 bases from J, with 20 bases in between. CDR3 size: 15 residues. CDR3 in amino acids: CASNYDSTPGQPQHF. The CDR3 DNA follows: TGTGCCAGCAACTACGACAGTACCCCTGGACAGCCCCAGCATTTT. The full variable domain, rest sourced from reference TRBV2 and TRBJ1-5, is EPEVTQTPSHQVTQMGQEVILRCVPISNHLYFYWYRQILGQKVEFLVSFYNNEISEKSEIFDDQFSVERPDGSNFTLKIRSTKLEDSAMYFCASNYDSTPGQPQHFGDGTRLSIL.

This clone occurred once. The rearrangement links TRBV6-1 to TRBJ1-1; 7 nucleotides match TRBD1. The germline CDR1 and CDR2 sequences are MNHNS and SASEGT. V lost 6 bases, J lost 1 base, and 2 bases stayed unmatched. The CDR3 is made up of 13 amino acids. The CDR3 spells CASRGTANTEAFF. DNA of the CDR3: TGTGCCAGCAGGGGGACAGCGAACACTGAAGCTTTCTTT.

This chain links TRBV18 with TRBJ2-7; D may be TRBD1 (6 bases). CDR1 is KGHSH, CDR2 LQKENI, per germline. V was trimmed by 6 bases and J by 4 bases, leaving 16 bases between them. The CDR3 runs to 14 residues. This CDR3 is CASSPRQGWYEQYF. The CDR3 DNA follows: TGTGCCAGCTCCCCCCGTCAGGGGTGGTACGAGCAGTACTTC.

The V call is TRBV7-9, the J call TRBJ2-6; D is unclear. The CDR3 sequence is 14 residues long. CDR1 is SEHNR, CDR2 FQNEAQ, per germline (reference sequence). V lost 4 bases, J lost 0 bases, and 4 bases lay in between. CDR3 coding DNA: TGTGCCAGCAGCTCGGACTCTGGGGCCAACGTCCTGACTTTC. Its protein is CASSSDSGANVLTF.

This clone was observed once. The rearrangement uses TRBV28 and TRBJ2-7; 8 bases map to TRBD2. CDR3 length: 14 amino acids. With 9 bases clipped from V and 4 bases from J, the junction kept 11 bases outside the gene matches. Germline CDR1 is MDHEN and CDR2 is SYDVKM. The CDR3 is CASRAGRVIYEQYF. The CDR3 DNA sequence: TGTGCCAGTCGCGCCGGGAGGGTTATATACGAGCAGTACTTC.

This clone was counted only a few times. The CDR3 loop reads CASSSTGTNTGELFF. For the CDR3, the DNA is TGTGCCAGTAGTTCGACCGGGACTAACACCGGGGAGCTGTTTTTT. The chain couples TRBV19 to TRBJ2-2; tentatively, D is TRBD2 (6 bases). Germline assignment: CDR1 LNHDA and CDR2 SQIVND (reference sequence). Trimming shortened V by 5 bases and J by 2 bases, and 12 bases separated the two germline ends. The CDR3 has 15 residues.

The V and J genes are TRBV29-1 and TRBJ1-5, with 9 bases identical to TRBD1. V trimming: 6 bases; J trimming: 5 bases; junction bases outside the gene matches: 2. The CDR3 runs 12 residues. Germline V gene data show CDR1 as SQVTM and CDR2 as ANQGSEA. In DNA form, the CDR3 reads TGCAGCGTGGGACAGGGCGATCAGCCCCAGCATTTT. It codes for CSVGQGDQPQHF.

CDR3 residues: CASSLEWRTYEQYF. The DNA for the CDR3 is TGTGCCAGCAGCTTAGAGTGGCGAACCTACGAGCAGTACTTC. The gene calls are TRBV7-2 and TRBJ2-7; the D is unclear. The CDR3 runs 14 residues. Trimming stripped 1 base from V and 2 bases from J, with 9 bases between. Looked up from germline, CDR1 is SGHTA and CDR2 is FQGNSA.

The chain employs TRBV19 and TRBJ2-1; possible D gene TRBD1, 6 bases. V dropped 7 bases and J dropped 3 bases, with 16 bases sitting between them. Per the germline V gene, CDR1 is LNHDA and CDR2 is SQIVND (reference sequence). The CDR3 totals 15 residues. The CDR3 DNA sequence: TGTGCCAGTAAAGGTAGTGTCAGGGGCTACAATGAGCAGTTCTTC. As protein: CASKGSVRGYNEQFF.

DNA of the CDR3: TGTGCCAGCAGTCCCTACCCCAGGGATGCCGGGGAGCTGTTTTTT. Its translation is CASSPYPRDAGELFF. This chain connects TRBV6-6 to TRBJ2-2, with D possibly TRBD1 on 5 matching bases. The CDR3 is 15 amino acids. Germline CDR1 and CDR2: MNHNY and SVGAGI (reference sequence). Trimming left V 5 bases short and J 6 bases short, with 16 bases between.

The V and J genes are TRBV19 and TRBJ1-2, with TRBD1 matching 7 bases. Germline trimming cut 7 bases from V and 1 base from J; bases unmatched to any gene: 9. The CDR3 totals 15 residues. The germline CDR1 and CDR2 sequences are LNHDA and SQIVND (reference sequence). The CDR3 reads CASIRKRGHNYGYTF. CDR3 sequence (DNA): TGTGCCAGTATCCGGAAGAGGGGGCATAACTATGGCTACACCTTC.

The chain combines TRBV4-1 with TRBJ1-1, with D perhaps TRBD1 (6 bases). V was pared by 4 bases and J by 3 bases, with 18 bases between. The CDR3 has 16 amino acids. The V gene's germline CDR1 is MGHRA and CDR2 YSYEKL. The CDR3 region is CASSPERGSGDTEAFF. CDR3 bases: TGCGCCAGCAGCCCGGAGAGGGGGTCCGGTGACACTGAAGCTTTCTTT.

The chain recombines TRBV7-2 with TRBJ1-5; D possibly corresponds to TRBD1 (6 bases). V was shortened by 1 base and J by 7 bases, with 11 bases between the two germline ends. CDR3 length equals 14 residues. The germline CDR1 and CDR2 sequences are SGHTA and FQGNSA. CDR3 coding DNA: TGTGCCAGCAGCTTAGATGGGGGCGGCCAGCCCCAGCATTTT. It specifies CASSLDGGGQPQHF.

As DNA, the CDR3 is TGTGCCAGCTCACCCCAGGAGGTATCCCACTATGGCTACACCTTC. This sequence encodes CASSPQEVSHYGYTF. The chain couples TRBV18 to TRBJ1-2; D remains ambiguous. Trimming pared 3 bases from V and 3 bases from J, leaving 14 bases between. Germline CDR1 reads KGHSH; CDR2 reads LQKENI. The CDR3 has 15 residues.

The chain carries TRBV2 and TRBJ1-6, with unresolved D. Trimming took 7 bases from V and 7 from J, leaving 17 bases between them. Per germline, CDR1 SNHLY and CDR2 FYNNEI. The CDR3 is 15 amino acids. This CDR3 is CASTEERIGNSPLHF. CDR3 sequence (DNA): TGTGCCAGCACCGAGGAGAGGATTGGCAATTCACCCCTCCACTTT.

The chain carries TRBV2 and TRBJ1-1; TRBD1 matches 7 bases. Germline assignment: CDR1 SNHLY and CDR2 FYNNEI. The CDR3 has 14 amino acids. J was trimmed by 5 bases and V by 3 bases; bases with no gene match: 6. The CDR3 reads CASSDRTGRTEAFF. The CDR3, as DNA: TGTGCCAGCAGTGATCGGACAGGTCGGACTGAAGCTTTCTTT.

This chain uses TRBV7-2 with TRBJ2-7, with no clear D. Trimming left V 3 bases short and J 5 bases short, with 8 bases between. The CDR3 is 12 residues long. Looked up from germline, CDR1 is SGHTA and CDR2 is FQGNSA. The CDR3 sequence: CASSFLQHEQYF. DNA for the CDR3: TGTGCCAGCAGCTTTCTTCAGCACGAGCAGTACTTC.

This clone is a singleton in its sample. The chain recombines TRBV5-4 with TRBJ1-2; the D is unclear. V shed 0 bases and J shed 3 bases, with 15 bases lying between them. Germline CDR1 is SGHNT and CDR2 is YYREEE (reference sequence). The CDR3 has 16 amino acids. DNA for the CDR3: TGTGCCAGCAGCTTGGCCGAGGCAATATGGTACTATGGCTACACCTTC. Its protein product is CASSLAEAIWYYGYTF.